This T cell receptor (beta chain) was observed in a study of immune evolution from preneoplasia to lung adenocarcinoma. Produced via immunoSEQ multiplex PCR; TCRdb's table is partial and in-frame only. Among under 45,000 clones listed, 65% to 80% were seen once. CDR3 length: 15 amino acids. V was cut by 4 bases and J by 6 bases, with 19 bases left in between. Germline CDR1 reads KGHSH; CDR2 reads LQKENI. Each case's diagnosis was confirmed by two pathologists on H&E. J is TRBJ2-7 and V is TRBV18, with D perhaps matching TRBD1 or TRBD2 (5 bases each). The clonotype comes from a person aged 55 to 75 with lung adenocarcinoma. Sequenced: FFPE invasive lung adenocarcinoma tissue. CDR3: CASSLPGRALIEQYF. The CDR3 DNA reads as TGTGCCAGCTCACTACCGGGACGGGCCTTGATCGAGCAGTACTTC.